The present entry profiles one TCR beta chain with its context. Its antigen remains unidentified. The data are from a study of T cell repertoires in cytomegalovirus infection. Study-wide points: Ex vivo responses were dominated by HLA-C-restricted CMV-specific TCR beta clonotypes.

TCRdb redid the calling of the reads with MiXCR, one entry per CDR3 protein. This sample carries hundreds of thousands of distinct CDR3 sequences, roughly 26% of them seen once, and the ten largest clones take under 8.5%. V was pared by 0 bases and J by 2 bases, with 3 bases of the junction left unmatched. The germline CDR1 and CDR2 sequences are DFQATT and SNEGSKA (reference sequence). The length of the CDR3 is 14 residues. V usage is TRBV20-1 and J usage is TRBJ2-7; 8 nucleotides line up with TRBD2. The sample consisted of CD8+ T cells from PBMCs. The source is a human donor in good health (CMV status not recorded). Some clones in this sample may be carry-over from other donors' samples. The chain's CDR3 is CSARDRGGPYEQYF. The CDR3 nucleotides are TGCAGTGCTAGAGATCGGGGGGGGCCCTACGAGCAGTACTTC.